This T cell receptor (beta chain) was captured by sequencing in a study of beta chain features in type 1 diabetes. General study results and limits: Researchers report that Type 1 diabetes patients had moderately but significantly shorter TCRB CDR3s across all four CD4+ subsets.

Note on this clone: Its antigen is not identified.

The investigators reverse transcribed all of the isolated RNA, so they sequenced expressed TCRB transcripts. Some clones are missing from TCRdb's copy, which holds only in-frame ones; the method was immunoSEQ multiplex PCR. The data hold some 640,000 clones, with roughly 13% observed a single time. Sequencing was performed on naive CD4+ T cells from blood. The source is a man between 18 and 29 years old with type 1 diabetes.

The CDR3 DNA follows: TGTGCCTCCAAAGGACAGGGTGGATATACCGGGGAGCTGTTTTTT. Encoded protein: CASKGQGGYTGELFF. This chain joins TRBV7-2 and TRBJ2-2, with TRBD1 matching over 8 bases. Trimming removed 11 bases from V and 5 bases from J; junction bases left unmatched: 13. From germline, CDR1 is SGHTA and CDR2 FQGNSA. This CDR3 contains 15 residues.